These 24 T cell receptor beta chains were all obtained from the same sample, sequenced in a study of T cell responses to AZD1222 COVID-19 vaccine. Clones were sequenced by immunoSEQ multiplex PCR, and TCRdb holds only the in-frame ones, with some missing. The table has 130,000 or so clones, around 92% seen once. The sample in question was peripheral blood, obtained 28 days after the second AZD1222 dose. The source is an adult who received the AZD1222 COVID-19 vaccine.

V is TRBV11-3 and J is TRBJ2-1, with 13 bases matching TRBD2. The length of the CDR3 is 17 residues. The V and J ends lost 4 bases and 5 bases, in that order; junction bases with no gene match: 8. In germline, CDR1 is SGHNT, CDR2 YENEEA. The CDR3 DNA reads TGTGCCAGCAGCTCCCAGGGGGGGACTAGCGGGAACAATGAGCAGTTCTTC. It translates to CASSSQGGTSGNNEQFF.

This rearrangement joins TRBV28 to TRBJ2-3; 10 nucleotides agree with TRBD2. The V gene's germline CDR1 is MDHEN and CDR2 SYDVKM. V was pared by 7 bases and J by 6 bases, with 7 bases of the junction left unmatched. The CDR3 runs to 14 residues. The CDR3 DNA is TGTGCCAGCACGTCTAGCGGGAGATCTGATACGCAGTATTTT. This codes for CASTSSGRSDTQYF.

V and J are TRBV5-1 and TRBJ1-6, with D possibly TRBD1 on 5 matching bases. The germline V gene encodes CDR1 SGHRS and CDR2 YFSETQ. V dropped 0 bases and J dropped 5 bases, with 12 bases sitting between them. The CDR3 consists of 16 residues. The CDR3 coding sequence is TGCGCCAGCAGCTTGGCCGGTACAGGCAATAATTCACCCCTCCACTTT. Translation: CASSLAGTGNNSPLHF.

The chain has TRBV12-3 or TRBV12-4 and TRBJ1-1; D is uncertain. The CDR3 contains 13 residues. Trimming left V 3 bases short and J 4 bases short, with 9 bases between. The CDR3 here is CASSLRIATEAFF. CDR3 sequence (DNA): TGTGCCAGCAGTTTGCGGATCGCCACTGAAGCTTTCTTT.

The chain employs TRBV9 and TRBJ2-2; tentative D call: TRBD2 (6 bases). This CDR3 comprises 17 residues. The germline V gene encodes CDR1 SGDLS and CDR2 YYNGEE. The germline V and J ends were trimmed by 1 base and 0 bases, with 13 bases remaining between them. As DNA, the CDR3 is TGTGCCAGCAGCGTATTTAAGTGGGGGGCGAACACCGGGGAGCTGTTTTTT. Encoded protein: CASSVFKWGANTGELFF. Full variable domain (outside the CDR3, taken from reference TRBV9 and TRBJ2-2): DSGVTQTPKHLITATGQRVTLRCSPRSGDLSVYWYQQSLDQGLQFLIQYYNGEERAKGNILERFSAQQFPDLHSELNLSSLELGDSALYFCASSVFKWGANTGELFFGEGSRLTVL.

The J gene is TRBJ1-2, the V gene TRBV6-5; maybe TRBD1 (5 bases). CDR1 MNHEY and CDR2 SVGAGI come from the germline V gene. Trimming removed 4 bases at V and 4 bases at J, with 13 bases between. CDR3 length equals 14 residues. The CDR3: CASSWAYGAYGYTF. CDR3 bases: TGTGCCAGCAGTTGGGCCTACGGGGCCTATGGCTACACCTTC.

V and J are TRBV5-1 and TRBJ1-2; 8 nucleotides line up with TRBD1. This CDR3 has 13 residues. Germline values: CDR1 SGHRS, CDR2 YFSETQ. V shed 0 bases and J 7 bases; nucleotides not matched to a gene: 2. CDR3 DNA sequence: TGCGCCAGCAGCTTGGACGGACAGGGTGGCTACACCTTC. It is translated as CASSLDGQGGYTF.

This clone was recorded only once. The rearrangement joins TRBV20-1 to TRBJ2-3, with a tentative D call TRBD2 (6 bases). This CDR3 has 14 residues. The V end lost 3 bases, the J end lost 2 bases, and 12 bases lay between the germline ends. Germline V gene lookup returns CDR1 DFQATT and CDR2 SNEGSKA (reference sequence). The CDR3 nucleotides are TGCAGTGCTAGTGGAGGGGCCGCCACAGATACGCAGTATTTT. Translated: CSASGGAATDTQYF.

The rearrangement links TRBV5-1 to TRBJ1-2; maybe TRBD1 (5 bases). CDR3 length: 12 residues. With 1 base removed from V and 9 bases from J, the gap between germline ends came to 10 bases. Per germline, CDR1 SGHRS and CDR2 YFSETQ. CDR3 coding DNA: TGCGCCAGCAGCTTGACGGACACCCGCTACACCTTC. This translates into CASSLTDTRYTF.

The chain links TRBV18 to TRBJ2-1, with D possibly being TRBD2 (7 bases). The CDR3 totals 15 residues. V dropped 2 bases and J dropped 6 bases, with 14 bases sitting between them. The germline V gene has CDR1 KGHSH and CDR2 LQKENI. CDR3 in amino acids: CASSPYREGGNEQFF. The DNA of the CDR3 is TGTGCCAGCTCACCATACAGGGAGGGCGGCAATGAGCAGTTCTTC. Full variable domain (remainder filled in from reference TRBV18 and TRBJ2-1): NAGVMQNPRHLVRRRGQEARLRCSPMKGHSHVYWYRQLPEEGLKFMVYLQKENIIDESGMPKERFSAEFPKEGPSILRIQQVVRGDSAAYFCASSPYREGGNEQFFGPGTRLTVL.

The rearrangement links TRBV2 to TRBJ2-2; D is uncertain. Trimming cost V 3 bases and J 7 bases, with 12 bases left between them. The CDR3 is 14 residues long. CDR1 and CDR2 (germline): SNHLY, FYNNEI. The CDR3 DNA is TGTGCCAGCAGTGAGAACCCGACGTACGGGGAGCTGTTTTTT. It encodes CASSENPTYGELFF.

In its sample, this clone was seen once. The junction and the germline gene differ at one end; a read error may be behind it. CDR3 sequence: CASSPFGAINF. The CDR3 DNA reads as TGTGCCAGCAGTCCCTTCGGGGCCATTAACTTC. V usage is TRBV2 and J usage is TRBJ1-2, with D tentatively TRBD1 (5 bases). CDR3 length: 11 residues. Germline CDR1 and CDR2: SNHLY and FYNNEI.

The chain recombines TRBV5-1 with TRBJ2-7; TRBD2 agrees at 10 bases. Germline assignment: CDR1 SGHRS and CDR2 YFSETQ. This CDR3 is built from 12 residues. With 4 bases clipped from V and 7 bases from J, the junction kept 2 bases outside the gene matches. CDR3 sequence reads: CASSETSGEQYF. CDR3 sequence (DNA): TGCGCCAGCAGCGAGACTAGCGGGGAGCAGTACTTC.

V is TRBV28 and J is TRBJ2-7, with TRBD1 matching over 7 bases. The length of the CDR3 is 16 residues. V gave up 3 bases and J gave up 0 bases; unmatched junction bases: 8. Germline V gene lookup returns CDR1 MDHEN and CDR2 SYDVKM. Written as DNA, the CDR3 is TGTGCCAGCAGTTTCGCCCGGGACAGTAGCTCCTACGAGCAGTACGTC. It encodes CASSFARDSSSYEQYV.

V and J are TRBV7-2 and TRBJ2-7, with D uncertain. The CDR3 loop spans 11 amino acids. CDR1 and CDR2 from the germline V gene are SGHTA and FQGNSA. V was shortened by 4 bases and J by 3 bases, with 4 bases between the two germline ends. The CDR3 bases are TGTGCCAGCAGCTATATCTACGAGCAGTACGTC. It encodes CASSYIYEQYV.

The gene calls are TRBV6-6 and TRBJ1-2, with 8 nucleotides matching TRBD1. Trimming cost V 1 base and J 8 bases; bases outside gene matches: 6. The CDR3 contains 14 residues. CDR1 is MNHNY, CDR2 SVGAGI, per germline (reference sequence). CDR3 residues: CASSYWDRKDGYTF. CDR3 bases: TGTGCCAGCAGTTACTGGGACAGGAAGGACGGCTACACCTTC.

This chain joins TRBV6-5 and TRBJ1-3; no definite D call. Looked up from germline, CDR1 is MNHEY and CDR2 is SVGAGI. V lost 6 bases and J 2 bases, leaving 14 bases between the germline ends. This CDR3 is 15 amino acids long. CDR3 DNA: TGTGCCAGCAGGGGCTCACTGGTACCTGGAAACACCATATATTTT. Protein sequence: CASRGSLVPGNTIYF.

The chain combines TRBV5-1 with TRBJ1-2; D perhaps matches TRBD1 (6 bases). Trimming left V 0 bases short and J 7 bases short, with 13 bases between. Germline assignment: CDR1 SGHRS and CDR2 YFSETQ. The CDR3 covers 14 residues. The CDR3 DNA follows: TGCGCCAGCAGCTTGGAGTGGGACACTGGTGGCTACACCTTC. This codes for CASSLEWDTGGYTF.

J is TRBJ1-5 and V is TRBV28; 7 positions agree with TRBD1. The CDR3 is 15 residues long. Germline V gene lookup returns CDR1 MDHEN and CDR2 SYDVKM. The ends lost 7 bases at V and 0 bases at J; junction bases unmatched: 6. CDR3 residues: CASIVGGSSNQPQHF. DNA of the CDR3: TGTGCCAGCATAGTAGGGGGCTCTAGCAATCAGCCCCAGCATTTT.

The rearrangement uses TRBV7-9 and TRBJ2-3; TRBD1 might be the D (6 bases). Germline values: CDR1 SEHNR, CDR2 FQNEAQ (reference sequence). V was trimmed by 5 bases and J by 2 bases, leaving 11 bases between them. This CDR3 region has 14 residues. CDR3 nucleotides: TGTGCCAGCAGCCCACGGGACAACACAGATACGCAGTATTTT. It encodes CASSPRDNTDTQYF. The full variable domain, in which reference TRBV7-9 and TRBJ2-3 provide the parts outside the CDR3, is DTGVSQNPRHKITKRGQNVTFRCDPISEHNRLYWYRQTLGQGPEFLTYFQNEAQLEKSRLLSDRFSAERPKGSFSTLEIQRTEQGDSAMYLCASSPRDNTDTQYFGPGTRLTVL.

The chain joins TRBV7-9 to TRBJ2-7; 11 positions match TRBD2. The length of the CDR3 is 12 residues. Trimming removed 4 bases from V and 9 bases from J; junction bases left unmatched: 2. Germline CDR1 is SEHNR and CDR2 is FQNEAQ (reference sequence). The CDR3, as DNA: TGTGCCAGCAGCTCTCTAGCGGGAGGGCAGTACGTC. It is translated as CASSSLAGGQYV.

This rearrangement joins TRBV18 to TRBJ2-5, with 13 bases fitting TRBD2. V lost 3 bases to trimming and J lost 5 bases; unmatched junction nucleotides: 9. CDR3 length equals 17 residues. The V gene's germline CDR1 is KGHSH and CDR2 LQKENI. The CDR3 nucleotides are TGTGCCAGCTCACCTTCCGGGACTAGCGGGGCGGAGGAGACCCAGTACTTC. It codes for CASSPSGTSGAEETQYF. The whole variable domain, filled in from reference TRBV18 and TRBJ2-5, reads NAGVMQNPRHLVRRRGQEARLRCSPMKGHSHVYWYRQLPEEGLKFMVYLQKENIIDESGMPKERFSAEFPKEGPSILRIQQVVRGDSAAYFCASSPSGTSGAEETQYFGPGTRLLVL.

The CDR3 nucleotides are TGTGCCAGAAGGGCTAACCGGGCAAACGCTCGTTTCTCCTACAATGAGCAGTTCTTC. It translates to CARRANRANARFSYNEQFF. The chain employs TRBV5-3 and TRBJ2-1; D is uncertain. TRBV5-3 carries the ORF label, with uncertain function. The CDR3 extends over 19 amino acids. The V end was cut by 5 bases, the J end by 0 bases, with 24 bases between.

The V call is TRBV15, the J call TRBJ2-5, with D hard to call. Deletions cut 1 base from V and 5 bases from J, with 14 bases between. This CDR3 region has 15 residues. CDR1 and CDR2 from the germline V gene are LNHNV and YYDKDF (reference sequence). CDR3 in amino acids: CATSRGSADGETQYF. The CDR3 DNA follows: TGTGCCACCAGCAGAGGGTCGGCAGATGGGGAGACCCAGTACTTC.